The entry below gives a single T cell receptor (beta chain) sequence along with its context. The sample has other DNA sequences that encode this CDR3 too. These data come from a study of Ad26.COV2.S vaccination and SARS-CoV-2 variants. Stated treatment: some 20 received Ad26.COV2.S at low or high dose, single or two shots; five or six received placebo; per-sample allocation not given. Samples were taken on day 63 after the first vaccine or placebo injection. The germline CDR1 and CDR2 sequences are KGHSH and LQKENI. The CDR3 consists of 14 residues. V lost 6 bases to trimming and J lost 5 bases; unmatched junction nucleotides: 6. Generated by immunoSEQ multiplex PCR, the TCRdb table keeps only in-frame clones and is missing some. The repertoire holds roughly 380,000 clones, 70% to 90% seen once, with around 3.3% in the top ten.

The chain has TRBV18 and TRBJ2-5; TRBD1 matches at 10 bases. The sample was peripheral blood, taken in a trial of Ad26.COV2.S vaccine versus placebo. This sequence was found in a person aged 18-65 years who received the Ad26.COV2.S COVID-19 vaccine or a placebo. CDR3 DNA: TGTGCCAGCTCTCCCGGGGACAGGGGCGAGACCCAGTACTTC. Amino acids: CASSPGDRGETQYF.